A single T cell receptor (beta chain) is shown here with its context. Its antigen is still unknown. Splitting of each subset's genomic DNA was done evenly across several immunoSEQ plates. The table came from immunoSEQ multiplex PCR; TCRdb's copy has only in-frame clones and leaves some out. This sample carries 2.5 million or so clones, around nine tenths of them seen once, and the ten largest clones take about 0.13%. J gave up 0 bases and V 4 bases, and 7 bases lay outside the gene matches. The CDR3 sequence is 17 residues long. The germline V gene encodes CDR1 SGHTS and CDR2 YDEGEE. This sample is drawn from a study of shared clonotypes between healthy human individuals. Looking at the study overall: Per donor, CD8 memory used one plate, CD8 naive used two, CD4 memory used three and CD4 naive used three. Study conclusions and caveats: Represented diversity (both genetic and exposure-history) was limited by the small number of donors.

This TCR came from a man between 18 and 35 years old in good health. The rearrangement joins TRBV5-8 to TRBJ1-3, with 10 bases matching TRBD1. Sequencing used naive CD4+ T cells sorted from blood. Subset here: CD45RA+ positively selected. CDR3 protein: CASSPTGGSNSGNTIYF. CDR3 in DNA: TGTGCCAGCAGCCCGACAGGGGGCTCCAACTCTGGAAACACCATATATTTT.